This TCR beta chain was recovered during a study of beta chain features in type 1 diabetes. Background on the study: Comparable age, gender and cell yields were observed in patients relative to healthy donors.

This clone has only a few counts. What it recognizes is unknown. CD4+ cells of the naive, central memory, regulatory and stem cell-like memory types were sorted via CD45RO/CCR7/CD25/CD127/CD95/CD27. The entirety of the isolated RNA underwent reverse transcription, so expressed TCRB transcripts were sequenced. Profiled with immunoSEQ multiplex PCR; TCRdb holds only in-frame clones, not every one. The repertoire holds hundreds of thousands of clones, with around an eighth as singletons. Whole-study findings and limits: In all four CD4+ subsets, TCRB CDR3 length was significantly, moderately reduced in type 1 diabetes. More deletions and fewer insertions at VDJ junctions were seen in type 1 diabetes patients.

V lost 6 bases, J lost 0 bases, and 12 bases lay in between. Germline V CDR1 and CDR2: KGHSH, LQKENI. The CDR3 is 14 amino acids. This clonotype originated in a man younger than 30 in good health. Source material: naive CD4+ T cells from blood. The chain recombines TRBV18 with TRBJ2-7; D is possibly TRBD2 (5 bases). As DNA, the CDR3 is TGTGCCAGCTCCTGGACCGGGATCTCCTACGAGCAGTACTTC. Its translation is CASSWTGISYEQYF.